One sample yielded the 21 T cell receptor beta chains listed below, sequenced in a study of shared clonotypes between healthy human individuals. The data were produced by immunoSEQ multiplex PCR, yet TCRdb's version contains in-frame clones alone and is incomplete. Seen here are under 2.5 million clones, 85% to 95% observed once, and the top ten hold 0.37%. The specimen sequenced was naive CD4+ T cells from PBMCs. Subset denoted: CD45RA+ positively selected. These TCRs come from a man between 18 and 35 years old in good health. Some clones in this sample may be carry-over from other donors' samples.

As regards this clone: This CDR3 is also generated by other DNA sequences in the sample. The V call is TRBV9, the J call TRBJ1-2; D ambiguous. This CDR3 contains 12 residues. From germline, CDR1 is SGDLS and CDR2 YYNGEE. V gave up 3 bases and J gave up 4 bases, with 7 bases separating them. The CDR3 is CASSDRGYGYTF. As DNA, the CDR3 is TGTGCCAGCAGCGATCGGGGCTATGGCTACACCTTC.

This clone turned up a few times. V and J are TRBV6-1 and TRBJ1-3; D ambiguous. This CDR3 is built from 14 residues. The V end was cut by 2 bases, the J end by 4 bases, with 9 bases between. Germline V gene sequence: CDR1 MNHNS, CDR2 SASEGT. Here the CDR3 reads CASSERVRGNTIYF. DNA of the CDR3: TGTGCCAGCAGTGAACGGGTGCGGGGAAACACCATATATTTT.

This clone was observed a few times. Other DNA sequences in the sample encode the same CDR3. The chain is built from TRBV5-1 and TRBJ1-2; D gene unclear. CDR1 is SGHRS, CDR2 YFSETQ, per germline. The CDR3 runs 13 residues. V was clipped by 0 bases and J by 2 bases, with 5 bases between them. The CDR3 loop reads CASSLGQNYGYTF. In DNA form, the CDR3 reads TGCGCCAGCAGCTTGGGGCAGAACTATGGCTACACCTTC.

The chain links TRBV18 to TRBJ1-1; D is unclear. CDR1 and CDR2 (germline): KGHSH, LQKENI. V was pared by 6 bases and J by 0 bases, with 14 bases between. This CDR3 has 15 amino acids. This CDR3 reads CASSGRGALNTEAFF. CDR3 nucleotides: TGTGCCAGCTCCGGACGGGGAGCCCTGAACACTGAAGCTTTCTTT.

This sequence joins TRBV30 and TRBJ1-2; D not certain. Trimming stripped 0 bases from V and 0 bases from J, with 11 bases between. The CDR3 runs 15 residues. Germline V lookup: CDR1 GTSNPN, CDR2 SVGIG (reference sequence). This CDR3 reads CAWSVRVSANYGYTF. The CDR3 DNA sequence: TGTGCCTGGAGTGTTAGGGTCAGTGCTAACTATGGCTACACCTTC.

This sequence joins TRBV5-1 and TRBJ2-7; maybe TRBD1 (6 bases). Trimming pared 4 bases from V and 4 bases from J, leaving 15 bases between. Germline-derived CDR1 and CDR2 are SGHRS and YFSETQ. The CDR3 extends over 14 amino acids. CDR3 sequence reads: CASSLQGSGYEQYF. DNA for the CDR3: TGCGCCAGCAGCCTCCAGGGGTCTGGGTACGAGCAGTACTTC.

In DNA form, the CDR3 reads TGTGCCACAGAGAGCTCTGGAAACACCATATATTTT. It is translated as CATESSGNTIYF. This chain connects TRBV19 to TRBJ1-3; unclear D gene. Germline loops: CDR1 LNHDA, CDR2 SQIVND (reference sequence). Trimming took 10 bases from V and 0 from J, leaving 7 bases between them. The CDR3 is 12 residues long.

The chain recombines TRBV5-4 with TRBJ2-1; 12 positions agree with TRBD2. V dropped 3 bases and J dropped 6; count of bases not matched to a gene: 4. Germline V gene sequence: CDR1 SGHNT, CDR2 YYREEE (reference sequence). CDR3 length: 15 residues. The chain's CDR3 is CASSSTSGSANEQFF. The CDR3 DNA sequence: TGTGCCAGCAGCTCGACTAGCGGGAGTGCCAATGAGCAGTTCTTC.

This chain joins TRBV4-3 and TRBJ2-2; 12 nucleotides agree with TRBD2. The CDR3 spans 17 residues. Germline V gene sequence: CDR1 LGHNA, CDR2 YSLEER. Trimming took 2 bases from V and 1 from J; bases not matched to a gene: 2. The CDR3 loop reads CASSQPGLAGNTGELFF. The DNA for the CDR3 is TGCGCCAGCAGCCAACCGGGACTAGCGGGGAACACCGGGGAGCTGTTTTTT.

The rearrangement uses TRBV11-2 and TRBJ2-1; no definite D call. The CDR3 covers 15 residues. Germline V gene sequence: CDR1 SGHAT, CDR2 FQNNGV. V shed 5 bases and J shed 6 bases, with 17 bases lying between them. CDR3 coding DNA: TGTGCCAGCAGCCTCCGTGTAGGGCCCGTCAATGAGCAGTTCTTC. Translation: CASSLRVGPVNEQFF.

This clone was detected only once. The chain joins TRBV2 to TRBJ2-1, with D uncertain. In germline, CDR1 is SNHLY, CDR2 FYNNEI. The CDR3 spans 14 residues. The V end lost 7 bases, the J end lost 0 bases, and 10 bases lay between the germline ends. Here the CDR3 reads CASNLRSSYNEQFF. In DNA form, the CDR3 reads TGTGCCAGCAATTTACGGAGCTCCTACAATGAGCAGTTCTTC.

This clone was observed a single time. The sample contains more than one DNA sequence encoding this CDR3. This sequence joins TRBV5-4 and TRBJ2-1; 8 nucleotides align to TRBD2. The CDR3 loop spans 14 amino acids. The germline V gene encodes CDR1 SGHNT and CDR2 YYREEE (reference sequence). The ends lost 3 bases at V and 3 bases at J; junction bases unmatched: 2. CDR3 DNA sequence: TGTGCCAGCAGCTCGGGAGGGTTCTACAATGAGCAGTTCTTC. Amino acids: CASSSGGFYNEQFF.

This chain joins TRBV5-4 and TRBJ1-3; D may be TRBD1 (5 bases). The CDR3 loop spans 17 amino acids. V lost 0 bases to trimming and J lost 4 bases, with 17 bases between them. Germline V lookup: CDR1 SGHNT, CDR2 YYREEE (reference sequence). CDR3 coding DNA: TGTGCCAGCAGCTTGGATGCGGGGCCGCGGACCGGAAACACCATATATTTT. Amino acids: CASSLDAGPRTGNTIYF.

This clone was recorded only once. CDR3 in amino acids: CASSEVAGGYEQFF. The CDR3 bases are TGTGCCAGCAGTGAGGTAGCGGGAGGGTATGAGCAGTTCTTC. This sequence joins TRBV6-1 and TRBJ2-1; TRBD2 agrees at 11 bases. CDR1 MNHNS and CDR2 SASEGT come from the germline V gene. Unmatched junction bases numbered 3, after V lost 3 bases and J lost 8 bases. This CDR3 is 14 amino acids long.

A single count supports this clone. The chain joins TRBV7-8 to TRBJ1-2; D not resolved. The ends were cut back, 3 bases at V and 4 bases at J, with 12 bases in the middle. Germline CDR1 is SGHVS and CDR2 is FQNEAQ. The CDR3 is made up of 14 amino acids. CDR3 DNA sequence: TGTGCCAGCAGCTTTAGGGAAGAGGGCTATGGCTACACCTTC. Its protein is CASSFREEGYGYTF.

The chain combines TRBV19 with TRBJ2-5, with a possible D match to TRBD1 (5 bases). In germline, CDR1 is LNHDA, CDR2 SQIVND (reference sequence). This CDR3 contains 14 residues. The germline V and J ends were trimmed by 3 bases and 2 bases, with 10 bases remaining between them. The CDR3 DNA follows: TGTGCCAGTAGTATCTGGCAGGGACAAGAGACCCAGTACTTC. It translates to CASSIWQGQETQYF. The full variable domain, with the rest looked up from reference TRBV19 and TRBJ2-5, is DGGITQSPKYLFRKEGQNVTLSCEQNLNHDAMYWYRQDPGQGLRLIYYSQIVNDFQKGDIAEGYSVSREKKESFPLTVTSAQKNPTAFYLCASSIWQGQETQYFGPGTRLLVL.

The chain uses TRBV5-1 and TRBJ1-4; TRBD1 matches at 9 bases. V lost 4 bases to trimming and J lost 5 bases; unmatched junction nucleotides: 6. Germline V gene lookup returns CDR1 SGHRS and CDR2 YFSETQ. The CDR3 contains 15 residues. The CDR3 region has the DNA TGCGCCAGCAGCCGTACGACAGGGGGGAATGAAAAACTGTTTTTT. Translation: CASSRTTGGNEKLFF.

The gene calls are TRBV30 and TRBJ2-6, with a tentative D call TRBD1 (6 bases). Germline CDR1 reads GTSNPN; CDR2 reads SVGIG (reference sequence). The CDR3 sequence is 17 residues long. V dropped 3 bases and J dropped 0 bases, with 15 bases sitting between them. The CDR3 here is CAWSSDRLSSGANVLTF. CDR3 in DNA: TGTGCCTGGAGCAGCGACAGGCTCAGCTCTGGGGCCAACGTCCTGACTTTC.

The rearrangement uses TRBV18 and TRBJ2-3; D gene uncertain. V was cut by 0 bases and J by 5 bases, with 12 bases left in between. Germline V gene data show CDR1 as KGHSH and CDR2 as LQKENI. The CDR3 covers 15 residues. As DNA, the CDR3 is TGTGCCAGCTCACCACCGTCCGGCTCGGAAGATACGCAGTATTTT. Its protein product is CASSPPSGSEDTQYF.

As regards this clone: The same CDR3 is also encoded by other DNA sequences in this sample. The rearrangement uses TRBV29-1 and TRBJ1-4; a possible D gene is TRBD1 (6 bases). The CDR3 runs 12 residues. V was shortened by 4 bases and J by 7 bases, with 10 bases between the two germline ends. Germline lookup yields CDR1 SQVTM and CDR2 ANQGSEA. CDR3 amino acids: CSVGRGGEKLFF. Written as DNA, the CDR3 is TGCAGCGTTGGCAGGGGAGGTGAAAAACTGTTTTTT.

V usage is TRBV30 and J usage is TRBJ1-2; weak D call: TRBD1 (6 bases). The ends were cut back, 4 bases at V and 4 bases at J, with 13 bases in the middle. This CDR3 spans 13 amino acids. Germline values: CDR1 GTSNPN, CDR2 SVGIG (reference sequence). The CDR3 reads CAWTRGGGYGYTF. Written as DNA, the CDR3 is TGTGCCTGGACCCGGGGGGGCGGCTATGGCTACACCTTC.